These 20 T cell receptor beta chains were all obtained from the same sample, sequenced in a study of persistence of HIV-infected CD4 T cells. The immunoSEQ assay was version 4, run in survey mode. Sequenced by immunoSEQ multiplex PCR; TCRdb stores in-frame clones only, minus some. The sample holds over 15,000 clones, less than 70% seen once. Cells were stimulated with CMV-infected fibroblast lysates at 10 ug/mL. CD4+ T cells upregulating both CD40 ligand and CD69 were sorted as responding cells. The antigens for these receptors are not known. Material: CD4+ T cells sorted from PBMCs after roughly 18-hour stimulation, obtained from a patient who received antiretroviral therapy. The receptors shown here come from an adult woman with HIV who was CMV-seropositive.

This clone is labeled medium-sized. V and J are TRBV6-5 and TRBJ1-1; D possibly corresponds to TRBD1 (6 bases). V lost 6 bases and J 7 bases, leaving 15 bases between the germline ends. The length of the CDR3 is 13 residues. CDR1 and CDR2 from the germline V gene are MNHEY and SVGAGI. CDR3 sequence (DNA): TGTGCCAGCAGCAAGGGACACCGTAATGAAGCTTTCTTT. Translation: CASSKGHRNEAFF.

This clone was detected only a few times. This CDR3 reads CASRRSQETQYF. CDR3 DNA: TGTGCCAGCAGGCGGTCCCAAGAGACCCAGTACTTC. The rearrangement links TRBV2 to TRBJ2-5; D not resolved. The germline V and J ends were trimmed by 6 bases and 1 base, with 6 bases remaining between them. Looked up from germline, CDR1 is SNHLY and CDR2 is FYNNEI. The CDR3 contains 12 residues.

This clone came up a few times. This chain uses TRBV7-2 with TRBJ1-2, with a possible D match to TRBD1 (5 bases). Germline CDR1 is SGHTA and CDR2 is FQGNSA. The V end lost 5 bases, the J end lost 6 bases, and 19 bases lay between the germline ends. The CDR3 runs to 15 residues. CDR3 in DNA: TGTGCCAGCAGCCTGGTGGGGGAAGCGGGTCATGGCTACACCTTC. It encodes CASSLVGEAGHGYTF.

The genes are TRBV24-1 and TRBJ2-7; the match to TRBD1 covers 8 bases. V shed 3 bases, J shed 1 base, and the junction held 10 bases outside the gene matches. Germline V gene data show CDR1 as KGHDR and CDR2 as SFDVKD. The CDR3 has 17 amino acids. The CDR3 nucleotides read TGTGCCACCAGTGATATCCCCCGGGACAGGATTTCCTACGAGCAGTACGTC. Its protein is CATSDIPRDRISYEQYV.

This clone turned up a few times. Other DNA sequences within the sample encode an identical CDR3. The rearrangement joins TRBV3-1 (or the pseudogene TRBV3-2) to TRBJ1-1; D is perhaps TRBD1 (5 bases). The V end lost 1 base, the J end lost 6 bases, and 6 bases lay between the germline ends. Germline V gene data show CDR1 as LGHDT and CDR2 as YNNKEL (reference sequence). This CDR3 is 12 amino acids long. The CDR3 sequence is CASSQVGAEAFF. The DNA for the CDR3 is TGTGCCAGCAGCCAAGTAGGGGCTGAAGCTTTCTTT.

This chain links TRBV19 with TRBJ1-6; 9 bases line up with TRBD1. The CDR3 has 19 amino acids. V trimming: 6 bases; J trimming: 7 bases; junction bases outside the gene matches: 19. Germline V lookup: CDR1 LNHDA, CDR2 SQIVND (reference sequence). The CDR3 is CASSRGLQGAGTANSPLHF. The CDR3 DNA sequence: TGTGCCAGTAGCCGAGGGTTACAGGGGGCGGGTACAGCGAATTCACCCCTCCACTTT.

J is TRBJ2-3 and V is TRBV7-3; D remains ambiguous. The germline V gene has CDR1 SGHTA and CDR2 FQGTGA. This CDR3 spans 13 amino acids. Trimming took 6 bases from V and 1 from J, leaving 8 bases between them. The CDR3 DNA reads as TGTGCCAGCAGGCGGACCCGCACAGATACGCAGTATTTT. This gives the protein CASRRTRTDTQYF.

The V and J genes are TRBV29-1 and TRBJ2-4; TRBD1 matches at 7 bases. CDR1 SQVTM and CDR2 ANQGSEA come from the germline V gene. The V and J ends lost 5 bases and 0 bases, in that order; junction bases with no gene match: 1. The CDR3 spans 13 residues. The CDR3, as DNA: TGCAGCGTTTCAGGGGGAGCCAAAAACATTCAGTACTTC. This translates into CSVSGGAKNIQYF.

This clone was counted once. The genes are TRBV4-1 and TRBJ1-1; D ambiguous. In germline, CDR1 is MGHRA, CDR2 YSYEKL. The CDR3 has 13 amino acids. V was clipped by 4 bases and J by 1 base, with 7 bases between them. CDR3 loop: CASSRNKNTEAFF. In DNA, the CDR3 is TGCGCCAGCAGCCGTAACAAGAACACTGAAGCTTTCTTT.

This rearrangement joins TRBV13 to TRBJ1-3; tentatively, D is TRBD1 (5 bases). Trimming shortened V by 5 bases and J by 2 bases, and 10 bases separated the two germline ends. The CDR3 sequence is 14 residues long. Germline loops: CDR1 PRHDT, CDR2 FYEKMQ (reference sequence). For the CDR3, the DNA is TGTGCCAGCAGCGCCAGGGAAGCTGGAAACACCATATATTTT. Translated: CASSAREAGNTIYF.

On this clone itself: Different DNA sequences within this sample yield the same CDR3. The genes are TRBV30 and TRBJ1-1; tentatively, D is TRBD1 (5 bases). The CDR3 totals 13 residues. V was shortened by 2 bases and J by 2 bases, with 9 bases between the two germline ends. Per germline, CDR1 GTSNPN and CDR2 SVGIG (reference sequence). The CDR3 region is CAWSRDGNTEAFF. The DNA of the CDR3 is TGTGCCTGGAGTAGGGACGGCAACACTGAAGCTTTCTTT. Supplemented by reference TRBV30 and TRBJ1-1, the full variable domain reads SQTIHQWPATLVQPVGSPLSLECTVEGTSNPNLYWYRQAAGRGLQLLFYSVGIGQISSEVPQNLSASRPQDRQFILSSKKLLLSDSGFYLCAWSRDGNTEAFFGQGTRLTVV.

The rearrangement uses TRBV2 and TRBJ2-7; TRBD2 matches 15 bases. CDR1 and CDR2 from the germline V gene are SNHLY and FYNNEI. The CDR3 covers 13 residues. V lost 9 bases to trimming and J lost 7 bases; unmatched junction nucleotides: 4. The CDR3: CASVGLAGGEQYV. The DNA of the CDR3 is TGTGCCAGTGTTGGACTAGCGGGGGGGGAGCAGTACGTC.

V is TRBV5-5 and J is TRBJ2-5; the match to TRBD1 covers 7 bases. The CDR3 runs 14 residues. J was trimmed by 5 bases and V by 1 base; bases with no gene match: 5. The germline V gene has CDR1 SGHKS and CDR2 YYEKEE (reference sequence). CDR3 amino acids: CASSLRQGRETQYF. CDR3 coding DNA: TGTGCCAGCAGCTTGAGACAGGGTCGCGAGACCCAGTACTTC.

With regard to this clone: The same CDR3 is also encoded by other DNA sequences in this sample. In DNA, the CDR3 is TGTGCCAGCAGCTTAGCCAGACAGGGTAGCTCCTATAATTCACCCCTCCACTTT. Its translation: CASSLARQGSSYNSPLHF. The V gene is TRBV7-8, the J gene TRBJ1-6, with 7 bases matching TRBD1. Losses at the gene ends were 0 bases for V and 0 bases for J; bases not matched to a gene: 5. The germline V gene has CDR1 SGHVS and CDR2 FQNEAQ. The CDR3 sequence is 18 residues long.

J is TRBJ2-1 and V is TRBV7-3; TRBD2 agrees at 8 bases. The CDR3 is 16 amino acids. The ends lost 5 bases at V and 2 bases at J; junction bases unmatched: 8. The germline gives CDR1 SGHTA, CDR2 FQGTGA. The CDR3 DNA is TGTGCCAGCAGCCTAAGAGCAGCGGGGGCCTACAATGAGCAGTTCTTC. Its protein is CASSLRAAGAYNEQFF.

The chain has TRBV5-6 and TRBJ1-2; D perhaps matches TRBD1 (5 bases). This CDR3 is 16 amino acids long. Trimming took off 4 bases at V and 2 bases at J, with 18 bases between the two ends. Germline V gene sequence: CDR1 SGHDT, CDR2 YYEEEE. CDR3: CASSLNSGTRNYGYTF. CDR3 sequence (DNA): TGTGCCAGCAGCCTAAACTCCGGGACGAGGAACTATGGCTACACCTTC.

Concerning this clone: Mismatch with germline at one junction end may stem from a read error. The chain carries TRBV4-1 and TRBJ2-3; 10 bases match TRBD2. The CDR3 loop spans 13 amino acids. The V gene's germline CDR1 is MGHRA and CDR2 YSYEKL. CDR3 nucleotides: TGCGCCAGCAGCCAGACTGGAGGGACTAGCGCAATTTTT. Its translation: CASSQTGGTSAIF.

This rearrangement joins TRBV5-1 to TRBJ2-1; 9 bases agree with TRBD2. The CDR3 has 15 amino acids. Germline V lookup: CDR1 SGHRS, CDR2 YFSETQ. The ends lost 4 bases at V and 6 bases at J; junction bases unmatched: 8. CDR3 sequence (DNA): TGCGCCAGCAGCCCAGAGCGGGGGGCCAGCAATGAGCAGTTCTTC. This sequence encodes CASSPERGASNEQFF.

J is TRBJ2-3 and V is TRBV9; D gene ambiguous. The V gene's germline CDR1 is SGDLS and CDR2 YYNGEE. V lost 1 base to trimming and J lost 4 bases, with 4 bases between them. The CDR3 extends over 12 amino acids. The CDR3: CASSVFPDTQYF. CDR3 nucleotide sequence: TGTGCCAGCAGCGTATTCCCAGATACGCAGTATTTT.

The chain employs TRBV7-3 and TRBJ2-1, with 11 bases aligning to TRBD2. CDR1 and CDR2 from the germline V gene are SGHTA and FQGTGA. Trimming cost V 5 bases and J 9 bases; bases outside gene matches: 6. CDR3 length: 14 amino acids. CDR3 sequence: CASSVLAGEVEQFF. For the CDR3, the DNA is TGTGCCAGCAGCGTACTAGCGGGGGAAGTTGAGCAGTTCTTC.